This TCR beta chain appears in the sequencing data of a study of blood T cell repertoires in COVID-19. Profiled with immunoSEQ multiplex PCR; TCRdb holds only in-frame clones, not every one. The table records 450,000 to 500,000 clones, around 85% of them present only once. The trim removed 1 base at V and 3 bases at J, leaving 10 bases unmatched. Per the germline V gene, CDR1 is LGHNA and CDR2 is YSLEER. The CDR3 runs to 18 residues. This TCR was recovered from a human donor in a cohort sampled during active COVID-19. Sequencing input: peripheral blood. The V call is TRBV4-3, the J call TRBJ2-7; TRBD2 agrees at 12 bases. CDR3 bases: TGCGCCAGCAGCCAAGTAGTAACTAGCGGGGGGCAAATCTACGAGCAGTACTTC. As protein: CASSQVVTSGGQIYEQYF.